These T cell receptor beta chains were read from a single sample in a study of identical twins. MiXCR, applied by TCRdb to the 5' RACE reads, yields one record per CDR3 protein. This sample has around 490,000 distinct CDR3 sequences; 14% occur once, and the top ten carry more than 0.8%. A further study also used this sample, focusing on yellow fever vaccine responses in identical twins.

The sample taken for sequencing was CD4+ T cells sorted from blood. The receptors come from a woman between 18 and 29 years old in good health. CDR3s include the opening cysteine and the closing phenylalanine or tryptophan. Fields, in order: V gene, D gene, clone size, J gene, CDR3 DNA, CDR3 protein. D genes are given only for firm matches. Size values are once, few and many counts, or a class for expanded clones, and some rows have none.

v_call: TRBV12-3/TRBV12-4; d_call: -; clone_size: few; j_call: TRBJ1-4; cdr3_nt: TGTGCCAGCAGTGCAACAAGAGCAACTAATGAAAAACTGTTTTTT; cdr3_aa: CASSATRATNEKLFF
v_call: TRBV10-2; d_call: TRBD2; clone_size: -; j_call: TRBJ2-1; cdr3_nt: TGCGCCAGCAGTGCACTAGCGGGGGGCCTTCAGATCTACAATGAGCAGTTCTTC; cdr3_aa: CASSALAGGLQIYNEQFF
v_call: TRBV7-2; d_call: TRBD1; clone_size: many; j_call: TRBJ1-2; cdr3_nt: TGTGCCAGCAGCCCGGGACAGAACTATGGCTACACCTTC; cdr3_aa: CASSPGQNYGYTF
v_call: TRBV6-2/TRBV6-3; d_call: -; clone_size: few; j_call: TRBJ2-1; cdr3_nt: TGTGCCAGCAGTTACGGGGGGATCATAGCCTACAATGAGCAGTTCTTC; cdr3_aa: CASSYGGIIAYNEQFF
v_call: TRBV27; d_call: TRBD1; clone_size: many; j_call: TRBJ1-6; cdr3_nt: TGTGCCAGCAGTACAACCGGGACAGGGTCCGGTAATTCACCCCTCCACTTT; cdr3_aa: CASSTTGTGSGNSPLHF
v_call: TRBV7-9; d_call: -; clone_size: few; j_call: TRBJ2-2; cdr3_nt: TGTGCCAGCAGCTTAGACGGGGCCGGTGGCGGGGAGCTGTTTTTT; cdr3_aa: CASSLDGAGGGELFF
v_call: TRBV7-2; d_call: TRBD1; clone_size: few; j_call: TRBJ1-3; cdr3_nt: TGTGCCAGCAGCCCAGGACAGGGGCCGAGCTCTGGAAACACCATATATTTT; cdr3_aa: CASSPGQGPSSGNTIYF
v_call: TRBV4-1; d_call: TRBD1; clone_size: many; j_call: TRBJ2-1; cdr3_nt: TGCGCCAGCAGCCAAGAAGGACAGGGGTGGTACAATGAGCAGTTCTTC; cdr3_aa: CASSQEGQGWYNEQFF
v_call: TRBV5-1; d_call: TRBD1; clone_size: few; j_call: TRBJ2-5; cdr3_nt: TGCGCCAGCAGATCGACAGGGTCCCTCGGGGAGACCCAGTACTTC; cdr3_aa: CASRSTGSLGETQYF
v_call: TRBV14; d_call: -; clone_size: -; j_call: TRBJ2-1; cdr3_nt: TGTGCCAGCAACCGAGGGGGGGGCCTCGGCCACAATGAGCAGTTCTTC; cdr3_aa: CASNRGGGLGHNEQFF
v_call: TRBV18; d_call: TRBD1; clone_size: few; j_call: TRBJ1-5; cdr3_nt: TGTGCCAGCTCGAAGGACAGGGTGGGTCAGCCCCAGCATTTT; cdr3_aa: CASSKDRVGQPQHF